Following are 24 T cell receptor beta chains from one sample sequenced in a study of metastatic and nonmetastatic thyroid tumors. TCRdb reprocessed the PCR reads using MiXCR. Of about 21,000 clones in the sample, 28% were seen once. Ahead of thyroid surgery, no patient had received treatment of any kind. Sequenced material: tumor tissue. Receptors were obtained from a male donor with papillary thyroid cancer or a benign thyroid nodule (not recorded which). Some clones in this sample may be carry-over from other donors' samples.

CDR3 nucleotides: TGTGCCAGCAGCGTGACAGAAACTAGCTACGAGCAGTACTTC. This codes for CASSVTETSYEQYF. J is TRBJ2-7 and V is TRBV9; D possibly uses TRBD1 or TRBD2 (5 bases each). The CDR3 consists of 14 residues. V was trimmed by 2 bases and J by 3 bases, leaving 12 bases between them. Looked up from germline, CDR1 is SGDLS and CDR2 is YYNGEE. The full variable domain, completed using reference TRBV9 and TRBJ2-7, is DSGVTQTPKHLITATGQRVTLRCSPRSGDLSVYWYQQSLDQGLQFLIQYYNGEERAKGNILERFSAQQFPDLHSELNLSSLELGDSALYFCASSVTETSYEQYFGPGTRLTVT.

This clone was observed a few times. The junction departs from the called germline gene at one end, perhaps through a read error. The chain couples TRBV12-3 or TRBV12-4 to TRBJ2-2; D gene uncertain. The CDR3 covers 13 residues. In DNA form, the CDR3 reads TGTGTCAGCAGTTCCCAGGTCCCCGGGGAGCTGTTTTTT. It specifies CVSSSQVPGELFF.

The gene calls are TRBV4-1 and TRBJ1-5, with D perhaps TRBD1 (5 bases). V lost 1 base to trimming and J lost 6 bases, with 13 bases between them. The CDR3 contains 15 residues. In germline, CDR1 is MGHRA, CDR2 YSYEKL. CDR3 sequence reads: CASSQVWQDTQPQHF. CDR3 coding DNA: TGCGCCAGCAGCCAAGTATGGCAGGACACTCAGCCCCAGCATTTT.

This chain joins TRBV25-1 and TRBJ2-5, with 8 bases identical to TRBD2. This CDR3 comprises 14 residues. Germline V CDR1 and CDR2: MGHDK, SYGVNS. The J segment lost 5 bases and the V segment lost 3 bases, leaving 5 bases of the junction unmatched. CDR3 DNA: TGTGCCAGCAGTGACAGGGGCGGGGGGGAGACCCAGTACTTC. This translates into CASSDRGGGETQYF.

This clone was recorded a few times. V is TRBV28 and J is TRBJ1-1; D not certain. The V gene's germline CDR1 is MDHEN and CDR2 SYDVKM. V was shortened by 10 bases and J by 1 base, with 16 bases between the two germline ends. The CDR3 is 14 amino acids. CDR3 in DNA: TGTGCCACCCGCCCCCCTATCACGAACACTGAAGCTTTCTTT. Translating it yields CATRPPITNTEAFF.

Concerning this clone: This may arise from a read error, as a much more abundant clone is one base away. This rearrangement joins TRBV7-9 to TRBJ2-2, with TRBD2 matching over 8 bases. This CDR3 has 14 amino acids. Germline assignment: CDR1 SEHNR and CDR2 FQNEAQ (reference sequence). V lost 8 bases and J lost 6; bases outside the gene matches: 8. The CDR3 coding sequence is TGTGCCAGCGGACTCGACGGGAGGGCCGGGGAGCTGTTTTTT. Protein product: CASGLDGRAGELFF.

This clone ranks as medium-sized. For the CDR3, the DNA is TGTGCCAGCAGCCAGAGGCGCCCCTACGAGCAGTACTTC. This gives the protein CASSQRRPYEQYF. The rearrangement links TRBV2 to TRBJ2-7; no firm D call. The V gene's germline CDR1 is SNHLY and CDR2 FYNNEI. The V gene lost 6 bases and the J gene lost 2 bases, with 11 bases spanning the gap. CDR3 length: 13 residues.

This chain connects TRBV28 to TRBJ1-5; D is ambiguous. Deletions cut 6 bases from V and 2 bases from J, with 5 bases between. This CDR3 contains 12 residues. Germline values: CDR1 MDHEN, CDR2 SYDVKM. The CDR3 DNA sequence: TGTGCCAGCAGGGTCGGCAATCAGCCCCAGCATTTT. It yields the protein CASRVGNQPQHF.

The count of this clone is one. The chain has TRBV11-1 and TRBJ2-7; D ambiguous. V lost 5 bases, J lost 0 bases, and 17 bases lay in between. Germline V gene lookup returns CDR1 SGHAT and CDR2 FQDESV (reference sequence). This CDR3 comprises 16 residues. CDR3 region: CASSPVGSRSSYEQYF. The CDR3 DNA reads as TGTGCCAGCAGCCCAGTGGGATCCCGTAGCTCCTACGAGCAGTACTTC.

The chain combines TRBV11-2 with TRBJ2-7, with D maybe TRBD2 (7 bases). Germline CDR1 SGHAT, CDR2 FQNNGV. There are 19 residues in the CDR3. The ends were cut back, 3 bases at V and 2 bases at J, with 26 bases in the middle. This CDR3 reads CASSLGVGQGRGGPYEQYF. In DNA form, the CDR3 reads TGTGCCAGCAGCTTGGGGGTTGGCCAGGGGCGCGGGGGACCCTACGAGCAGTACTTC.

The chain is built from TRBV15 and TRBJ2-1; 11 nucleotides line up with TRBD2. The CDR3 consists of 16 residues. The trim removed 1 base at V and 5 bases at J, leaving 4 bases unmatched. The V gene's germline CDR1 is LNHNV and CDR2 YYDKDF (reference sequence). CDR3: CATSRGLAGHHNEQFF. CDR3 sequence (DNA): TGTGCCACCAGCAGAGGACTAGCGGGACACCACAATGAGCAGTTCTTC.

This chain joins TRBV20-1 and TRBJ2-2; perhaps TRBD2 as D (5 bases). The V gene lost 4 bases and the J gene lost 6 bases, with 18 bases spanning the gap. The CDR3 has 15 residues. Germline-derived CDR1 and CDR2 are DFQATT and SNEGSKA (reference sequence). The CDR3 region has the DNA TGCAGTGCTACGAGGACTCAGCCTATCGCCGGGGAGCTGTTTTTT. Protein sequence: CSATRTQPIAGELFF.

This clone was counted at least ten times. The rearrangement joins TRBV6-1 to TRBJ1-4; TRBD1 agrees at 8 bases. Trimming removed 5 bases from V and 10 bases from J; junction bases left unmatched: 3. This CDR3 is built from 12 residues. Per the germline V gene, CDR1 is MNHNS and CDR2 is SASEGT. The DNA of the CDR3 is TGTGCCAGCAGTACCACAGGGGGAAAACTGTTTTTT. This encodes CASSTTGGKLFF.

The chain joins TRBV5-6 to TRBJ1-4; no clear D gene. In germline, CDR1 is SGHDT, CDR2 YYEEEE. This CDR3 has 15 residues. V lost 6 bases and J 5 bases, leaving 17 bases between the germline ends. CDR3: CASTLAAGLNEKLFF. CDR3 sequence (DNA): TGTGCCAGCACCCTGGCAGCAGGTTTGAATGAAAAACTGTTTTTT.

This clone was detected many times. The V and J genes are TRBV5-1 and TRBJ1-2, with TRBD1 as a possible D gene (5 bases). This CDR3 has 11 amino acids. V lost 2 bases to trimming and J lost 11 bases, with 10 bases between them. Germline V CDR1 and CDR2: SGHRS, YFSETQ. CDR3 coding DNA: TGCGCCAGCAGCTTTGGGGGAAGATACACCTTC. This encodes CASSFGGRYTF.

This clone was found a few times. The genes are TRBV28 and TRBJ1-4; D is unresolved. CDR3 length equals 15 residues. V shed 6 bases and J shed 0 bases, with 11 bases lying between them. Germline V gene data show CDR1 as MDHEN and CDR2 as SYDVKM. CDR3 loop: CASRVSSATNEKLFF. DNA of the CDR3: TGTGCCAGCAGGGTTTCAAGTGCAACTAATGAAAAACTGTTTTTT.

This clone was picked up many times. The V and J genes are TRBV20-1 and TRBJ2-2; 12 bases agree with TRBD1. Per the germline V gene, CDR1 is DFQATT and CDR2 is SNEGSKA (reference sequence). The CDR3 extends over 16 amino acids. V lost 3 bases to trimming and J lost 7 bases; unmatched junction nucleotides: 9. CDR3 sequence (DNA): TGCAGTGCTAGTCCCCCGGGACAGGGGGCAAGCGGGGAGCTGTTTTTT. Its protein is CSASPPGQGASGELFF.

V and J are TRBV6-1 and TRBJ1-4, with a tentative D call TRBD1 (6 bases). The CDR3 has 13 amino acids. CDR1 and CDR2 from the germline V gene are MNHNS and SASEGT. Trimming stripped 4 bases from V and 15 bases from J, with 18 bases between. The CDR3 region has the DNA TGTGCCAGCAGTGGGACAGAGCCCAGTTTTTTGTTTTTT. This gives the protein CASSGTEPSFLFF.

This clone was seen ten or more times. V gene TRBV7-3 combines with J gene TRBJ2-1, with D unresolved. Trimming left V 1 base short and J 5 bases short, with 9 bases between. The CDR3 contains 14 residues. Germline CDR1 and CDR2: SGHTA and FQGTGA. The CDR3 nucleotides are TGTGCCAGCAGCTTAAGGCCCGGTAACAATGAGCAGTTCTTC. Translated: CASSLRPGNNEQFF.

Details on this clone: A read error may be the cause here, since a much bigger clone is one base away. This rearrangement joins TRBV4-1 to TRBJ1-3; D call uncertain. Germline values: CDR1 MGHRA, CDR2 YSYEKL. Trimming stripped 5 bases from V and 1 base from J, with 12 bases between. This CDR3 has 15 residues. In nucleotides, the CDR3 is TGCGCCAGCAGCTCTTGGAAGGTGTCTGGAAACACCATATATTTT. Its protein is CASSSWKVSGNTIYF.

The chain links TRBV11-2 to TRBJ2-1, with D possibly being TRBD2 (5 bases). CDR3 length: 16 amino acids. Germline CDR1 SGHAT, CDR2 FQNNGV. The V end was cut by 0 bases, the J end by 2 bases, with 11 bases between. This chain's CDR3 is CASSLESAEAYNEQFF. Written as DNA, the CDR3 is TGTGCCAGCAGCTTAGAGTCCGCGGAGGCCTACAATGAGCAGTTCTTC.

The V gene is TRBV20-1, the J gene TRBJ2-3; a weak D match, TRBD1 (6 bases). Germline lookup yields CDR1 DFQATT and CDR2 SNEGSKA (reference sequence). V was shortened by 0 bases and J by 6 bases, with 13 bases between the two germline ends. This CDR3 is built from 14 residues. CDR3 residues: CSAREGAGTDTQYF. The CDR3 bases are TGCAGTGCTAGAGAGGGGGCGGGTACCGATACGCAGTATTTT.

The table lists this clone with a few counts. The genes are TRBV6-5 and TRBJ2-7, with TRBD1 matching 8 bases. In germline, CDR1 is MNHEY, CDR2 SVGAGI. V dropped 2 bases and J dropped 5; count of bases not matched to a gene: 8. This CDR3 has 15 residues. The CDR3 protein is CASSYLDRGKNEQYF. The CDR3 DNA is TGTGCCAGCAGTTACCTAGACAGGGGCAAAAACGAGCAGTACTTC.

This clone has only one observation. V usage is TRBV7-8 and J usage is TRBJ2-1, with D maybe TRBD2 (5 bases). Germline V CDR1 and CDR2: SGHVS, FQNEAQ. Between the trimmed V and J ends, which lost 7 bases and 7 bases, there was a span of 20 bases. CDR3 length equals 15 residues. The CDR3 coding sequence is TGTGCCAGCACCCCGGAGCGACTAATTGGGAATGAGCAGTTCTTC. Its protein product is CASTPERLIGNEQFF. Drawing the rest from reference TRBV7-8 and TRBJ2-1, the complete variable domain is GAGVSQSPRYKVAKRGQDVALRCDPISGHVSLFWYQQALGQGPEFLTYFQNEAQLDKSGLPSDRFFAERPEGSVSTLKIQRTQQEDSAVYLCASTPERLIGNEQFFGPGTRLTVL.